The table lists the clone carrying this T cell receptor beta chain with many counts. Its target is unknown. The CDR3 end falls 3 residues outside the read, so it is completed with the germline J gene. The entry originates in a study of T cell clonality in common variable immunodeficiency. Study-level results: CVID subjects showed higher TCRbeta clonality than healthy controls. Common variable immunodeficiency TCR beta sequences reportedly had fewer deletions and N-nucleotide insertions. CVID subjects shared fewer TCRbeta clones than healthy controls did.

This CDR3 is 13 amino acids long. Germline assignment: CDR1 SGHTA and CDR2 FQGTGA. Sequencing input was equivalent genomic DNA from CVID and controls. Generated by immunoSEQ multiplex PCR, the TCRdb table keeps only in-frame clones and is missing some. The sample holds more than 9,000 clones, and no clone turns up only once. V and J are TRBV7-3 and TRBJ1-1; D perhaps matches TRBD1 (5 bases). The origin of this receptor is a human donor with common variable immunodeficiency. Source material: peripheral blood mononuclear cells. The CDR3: CASSLTGGGEAFF. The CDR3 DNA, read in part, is TGTGCCAGCAGCTTAACGGGGGGAGGGGAA. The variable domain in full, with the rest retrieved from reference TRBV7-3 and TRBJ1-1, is GAGVSQTPSNKVTEKGKYVELRCDPISGHTALYWYRQSLGQGPEFLIYFQGTGAADDSGLPNDRFFAVRPEGSVSTLKIQRTERGDSAVYLCASSLTGGGEAFFGQGTRLTVV.